These T cell receptor beta chains were read from a single sample in a study of cytomegalovirus exposure and HLA in healthy donors. Only in-frame clones appear in the TCRdb table, and some are missing; sequencing was by immunoSEQ multiplex PCR. The table lists 100,000 to 150,000 clones, around nine tenths of them singletons. The sample was PBMCs. These receptors originate from a man aged 30-40 years in good health and CMV-seronegative. Both conserved end residues are part of each CDR3. Each record gives: V gene, clone size, J gene, D gene, CDR3 protein, CDR3 DNA. D genes are given only for firm matches. The listing skips clone size in some rows; elsewhere it reads once, few, many or a size class.

v_gene: TRBV29-1
abundance: NA
j_gene: TRBJ1-2
d_gene: NA
CDR3aa: CSVDQGREGYTF
CDR3nt: TGCAGCGTTGACCAGGGGCGCGAGGGCTACACCTTC

v_gene: TRBV29-1
abundance: once
j_gene: TRBJ2-7
d_gene: TRBD2
CDR3aa: CSVRREGGYEQYF
CDR3nt: TGCAGCGTTCGGCGGGAGGGTGGGTACGAGCAGTACTTC

v_gene: TRBV9
abundance: NA
j_gene: TRBJ2-3
d_gene: NA
CDR3aa: CASSDAAERTDTQYF
CDR3nt: TGTGCCAGCAGCGACGCGGCCGAGCGAACAGATACGCAGTATTTT

v_gene: TRBV27
abundance: NA
j_gene: TRBJ2-7
d_gene: TRBD1
CDR3aa: CASSQGQPYTYEQYF
CDR3nt: TGTGCCAGCAGTCAGGGACAGCCTTATACCTACGAGCAGTACTTC

v_gene: TRBV6-6
abundance: NA
j_gene: TRBJ2-7
d_gene: NA
CDR3aa: CASSYTGGGEAYEQYF
CDR3nt: TGTGCCAGCAGTTACACGGGGGGCGGGGAAGCCTACGAGCAGTACTTC

v_gene: TRBV11-2
abundance: NA
j_gene: TRBJ2-7
d_gene: NA
CDR3aa: CASSPYAGEQYF
CDR3nt: TGTGCCAGCAGCCCTTACGCCGGCGAGCAGTACTTC

v_gene: TRBV5-1
abundance: NA
j_gene: TRBJ1-4
d_gene: NA
CDR3aa: CASRLGQGNEKLFF
CDR3nt: TGCGCCAGCAGGCTAGGACAAGGGAATGAAAAACTGTTTTTT

v_gene: TRBV5-4
abundance: NA
j_gene: TRBJ1-1
d_gene: NA
CDR3aa: CASSTSDRNTEAFF
CDR3nt: TGTGCCAGCAGCACCTCGGACAGGAACACTGAAGCTTTCTTT

v_gene: TRBV7-2
abundance: NA
j_gene: TRBJ2-7
d_gene: NA
CDR3aa: CASSFMALVREQYF
CDR3nt: TGTGCCAGCAGCTTCATGGCACTAGTGAGGGAGCAGTACTTC

v_gene: TRBV5-1
abundance: few
j_gene: TRBJ2-7
d_gene: NA
CDR3aa: CASSYGPRGAVQYF
CDR3nt: TGCGCCAGCAGCTACGGACCCCGTGGGGCTGTGCAGTACTTC

v_gene: TRBV4-1
abundance: NA
j_gene: TRBJ2-1
d_gene: TRBD2
CDR3aa: CASSHPGLAGEISYNEQFF
CDR3nt: TGCGCCAGCAGCCACCCGGGACTAGCGGGAGAAATTTCCTACAATGAGCAGTTCTTC

v_gene: TRBV30
abundance: NA
j_gene: TRBJ2-7
d_gene: NA
CDR3aa: CAWSPGGREQYF
CDR3nt: TGTGCCTGGAGCCCAGGGGGGAGGGAGCAGTACTTC

v_gene: TRBV9
abundance: once
j_gene: TRBJ2-1
d_gene: TRBD2
CDR3aa: CASSVAGGSSIYEQFF
CDR3nt: TGTGCCAGCAGCGTAGCGGGGGGATCCAGCATTTATGAGCAGTTCTTC

v_gene: TRBV6-5
abundance: once
j_gene: TRBJ2-1
d_gene: TRBD1
CDR3aa: CASRKTGSTQGEQFF
CDR3nt: TGTGCCAGCAGAAAGACAGGGAGTACACAGGGTGAGCAGTTCTTC

v_gene: TRBV11-3
abundance: NA
j_gene: TRBJ2-1
d_gene: TRBD1
CDR3aa: CASSSGRTGGNEQFF
CDR3nt: TGTGCCAGCAGCTCGGGAAGGACAGGGGGAAATGAGCAGTTCTTC

v_gene: TRBV6-5
abundance: NA
j_gene: TRBJ2-3
d_gene: NA
CDR3aa: CASSYSFRADTQYF
CDR3nt: TGTGCCAGCAGTTACTCCTTCCGGGCAGATACGCAGTATTTT

v_gene: TRBV4-3
abundance: NA
j_gene: TRBJ1-2
d_gene: NA
CDR3aa: CASSQAEGGGPYGYTF
CDR3nt: TGCGCCAGCAGCCAAGCTGAAGGGGGGGGGCCCTATGGCTACACCTTC

v_gene: TRBV11-2
abundance: NA
j_gene: TRBJ1-5
d_gene: NA
CDR3aa: CASSFLRDQPQHF
CDR3nt: TGTGCCAGCAGCTTCTTGAGGGATCAGCCCCAGCATTTT

v_gene: TRBV2
abundance: NA
j_gene: TRBJ2-1
d_gene: TRBD2
CDR3aa: CASTERVAGRNEQFF
CDR3nt: TGTGCCAGCACCGAACGAGTAGCGGGACGAAATGAGCAGTTCTTC

v_gene: TRBV11-2
abundance: NA
j_gene: TRBJ2-7
d_gene: TRBD1
CDR3aa: CASSPGTAYEQYF
CDR3nt: TGTGCCAGCAGCCCAGGGACAGCCTACGAGCAGTACTTC

v_gene: TRBV7-9
abundance: few
j_gene: TRBJ2-5
d_gene: TRBD1
CDR3aa: CASSLEGQPGETQYF
CDR3nt: TGTGCCAGCAGCTTAGAGGGACAGCCAGGAGAGACCCAGTACTTC

v_gene: TRBV18
abundance: NA
j_gene: TRBJ2-1
d_gene: TRBD2
CDR3aa: CASSPPEVPLAGANEQFF
CDR3nt: TGTGCCAGCTCACCACCGGAGGTGCCCCTAGCGGGGGCCAATGAGCAGTTCTTC

v_gene: TRBV6-1
abundance: NA
j_gene: TRBJ2-7
d_gene: NA
CDR3aa: CASSEASGGAPYEQYF
CDR3nt: TGTGCCAGCAGTGAAGCGTCGGGGGGCGCCCCCTACGAGCAGTACTTC

v_gene: TRBV28
abundance: NA
j_gene: TRBJ2-2
d_gene: TRBD2
CDR3aa: CASSTPGLAGANTGELFF
CDR3nt: TGTGCCAGCAGTACCCCGGGACTAGCGGGAGCGAACACCGGGGAGCTGTTTTTT

v_gene: TRBV6-5
abundance: NA
j_gene: TRBJ2-1
d_gene: TRBD2
CDR3aa: CASSSRLAGDYNEQFF
CDR3nt: TGTGCCAGCAGTTCCCGACTAGCGGGAGACTACAATGAGCAGTTCTTC

v_gene: TRBV7-9
abundance: few
j_gene: TRBJ1-2
d_gene: NA
CDR3aa: CASSPLGYTF
CDR3nt: TGTGCCAGCAGCCCCCTGGGCTACACCTTC

v_gene: TRBV30
abundance: NA
j_gene: TRBJ2-2
d_gene: NA
CDR3aa: CAWSELVRPGELFF
CDR3nt: TGTGCCTGGAGTGAACTAGTCCGTCCCGGGGAGCTGTTTTTT

v_gene: TRBV6-5
abundance: NA
j_gene: TRBJ1-1
d_gene: NA
CDR3aa: CASSSIRMNTEAFF
CDR3nt: TGTGCCAGCAGTAGTATTAGAATGAACACTGAAGCTTTCTTT

v_gene: TRBV7-5
abundance: NA
j_gene: TRBJ1-2
d_gene: NA
CDR3aa: CVRSPPEAGGNPRRGYTF
CDR3nt: TGTGTCAGAAGCCCTCCTGAGGCAGGGGGCAACCCCCGAAGAGGCTACACCTTC

v_gene: TRBV4-1
abundance: NA
j_gene: TRBJ2-5
d_gene: NA
CDR3aa: CASSQDDWAKEETQYF
CDR3nt: TGCGCCAGCAGCCAAGATGATTGGGCGAAAGAAGAGACCCAGTACTTC

v_gene: TRBV7-9
abundance: few
j_gene: TRBJ2-3
d_gene: TRBD2
CDR3aa: CASSSPSGRTGTDTQYF
CDR3nt: TGTGCCAGCAGCTCCCCTAGCGGGAGGACGGGGACAGATACGCAGTATTTT

v_gene: TRBV30
abundance: NA
j_gene: TRBJ2-5
d_gene: NA
CDR3aa: CAWSVLQSLTQYF
CDR3nt: TGTGCCTGGAGTGTACTTCAAAGTTTGACCCAGTACTTC

v_gene: TRBV7-2
abundance: NA
j_gene: TRBJ2-7
d_gene: NA
CDR3aa: CASSPRFSTLYEQYF
CDR3nt: TGTGCCAGCAGCCCCCGGTTTAGCACACTCTACGAGCAGTACTTC

v_gene: TRBV6-4
abundance: NA
j_gene: TRBJ2-3
d_gene: NA
CDR3aa: CASSDSRNTDTQYF
CDR3nt: TGTGCCAGCAGTGACTCGAGGAATACAGATACGCAGTATTTT

v_gene: TRBV7-6
abundance: NA
j_gene: TRBJ2-7
d_gene: TRBD1
CDR3aa: CASSPGGDYEQYF
CDR3nt: TGTGCCAGCAGTCCAGGGGGCGATTACGAGCAGTACTTC

v_gene: TRBV4-1
abundance: NA
j_gene: TRBJ2-7
d_gene: NA
CDR3aa: CASSQVPRADEQYF
CDR3nt: TGCGCCAGCAGCCAAGTTCCGCGGGCCGACGAGCAGTACTTC

v_gene: TRBV29-1
abundance: NA
j_gene: TRBJ1-1
d_gene: TRBD1
CDR3aa: CSVVGQGNTEAFF
CDR3nt: TGCAGCGTCGTGGGACAGGGAAACACTGAAGCTTTCTTT

v_gene: TRBV19
abundance: NA
j_gene: TRBJ2-2
d_gene: TRBD2
CDR3aa: CASTTLAGDTGELFF
CDR3nt: TGTGCCAGTACTACACTAGCGGGAGACACCGGGGAGCTGTTTTTT

v_gene: TRBV6-5
abundance: NA
j_gene: TRBJ2-7
d_gene: NA
CDR3aa: CAAQRPDTYEQYF
CDR3nt: TGTGCCGCCCAGCGGCCCGACACTTACGAGCAGTACTTC

v_gene: TRBV19
abundance: NA
j_gene: TRBJ2-7
d_gene: NA
CDR3aa: CASSIPGGSYEQYF
CDR3nt: TGTGCCAGTAGTATCCCGGGCGGGTCCTACGAGCAGTACTTC

v_gene: TRBV5-1
abundance: NA
j_gene: TRBJ1-4
d_gene: NA
CDR3aa: CASSLEFLGANEKLFF
CDR3nt: TGCGCCAGCAGCTTGGAGTTTTTAGGGGCTAATGAAAAACTGTTTTTT

v_gene: TRBV5-4
abundance: NA
j_gene: TRBJ2-1
d_gene: NA
CDR3aa: CASSLRRETYNEQFF
CDR3nt: TGTGCCAGCAGCTTGCGGAGGGAGACCTACAATGAGCAGTTCTTC

v_gene: TRBV30
abundance: NA
j_gene: TRBJ2-3
d_gene: NA
CDR3aa: CAWSVLGTSTDTQYF
CDR3nt: TGTGCCTGGAGTGTACTAGGGACAAGCACAGATACGCAGTATTTT

v_gene: TRBV13
abundance: NA
j_gene: TRBJ1-2
d_gene: NA
CDR3aa: CASSQEDTPDYGYTF
CDR3nt: TGTGCCAGCAGCCAGGAAGACACCCCAGACTATGGCTACACCTTC

v_gene: TRBV11-2
abundance: NA
j_gene: TRBJ2-7
d_gene: TRBD1
CDR3aa: CASSLVQGAVYEQYF
CDR3nt: TGTGCCAGCAGCTTAGTACAGGGGGCAGTCTACGAGCAGTACTTC

v_gene: TRBV7-9
abundance: NA
j_gene: TRBJ1-4
d_gene: NA
CDR3aa: CASHRAEATNEKLFF
CDR3nt: TGTGCCTCACACAGGGCAGAAGCGACTAATGAAAAACTGTTTTTT

v_gene: TRBV6-1
abundance: few
j_gene: TRBJ1-2
d_gene: NA
CDR3aa: CASSELSWDYGYTF
CDR3nt: TGTGCCAGCAGTGAACTTAGCTGGGACTATGGCTACACCTTC

v_gene: TRBV6-6
abundance: NA
j_gene: TRBJ2-7
d_gene: NA
CDR3aa: CASRRLGTVPYEQYF
CDR3nt: TGTGCCAGCAGGCGACTAGGGACAGTACCTTACGAGCAGTACTTC

v_gene: TRBV4-3
abundance: NA
j_gene: TRBJ2-1
d_gene: TRBD1
CDR3aa: CASSQDGTGPGNEQFF
CDR3nt: TGCGCCAGCAGCCAAGACGGGACAGGGCCAGGGAATGAGCAGTTCTTC

v_gene: TRBV18
abundance: NA
j_gene: TRBJ2-1
d_gene: TRBD2
CDR3aa: CASSPRSAAGGGNEQFF
CDR3nt: TGTGCCAGCTCACCACGGTCAGCGGCGGGAGGAGGCAATGAGCAGTTCTTC

v_gene: TRBV6-5
abundance: NA
j_gene: TRBJ1-3
d_gene: NA
CDR3aa: CASSYSRDISGNTIYF
CDR3nt: TGTGCCAGCAGTTACTCGAGGGATATCTCTGGAAACACCATATATTTT

v_gene: TRBV29-1
abundance: NA
j_gene: TRBJ1-1
d_gene: NA
CDR3aa: CSVSGVMNTEAFF
CDR3nt: TGCAGCGTCTCAGGGGTTATGAACACTGAAGCTTTCTTT

v_gene: TRBV7-2
abundance: NA
j_gene: TRBJ1-2
d_gene: TRBD1
CDR3aa: CASSPTPGTGGGPDGYTF
CDR3nt: TGTGCCAGCAGTCCCACCCCCGGGACAGGGGGCGGGCCGGACGGCTACACCTTC

v_gene: TRBV6-6
abundance: NA
j_gene: TRBJ2-5
d_gene: TRBD2
CDR3aa: CASSSGLVVMETQYF
CDR3nt: TGTGCCAGCAGTTCTGGACTAGTAGTTATGGAGACCCAGTACTTC

v_gene: TRBV19
abundance: NA
j_gene: TRBJ2-5
d_gene: TRBD1
CDR3aa: CASSPGTGSWETQYF
CDR3nt: TGTGCCAGTAGTCCAGGGACAGGGTCTTGGGAGACCCAGTACTTC

v_gene: TRBV5-1
abundance: NA
j_gene: TRBJ2-5
d_gene: TRBD2
CDR3aa: CASSSSGGTQETQYF
CDR3nt: TGCGCCAGCAGCTCGAGCGGGGGGACCCAAGAGACCCAGTACTTC

v_gene: TRBV5-1
abundance: NA
j_gene: TRBJ2-7
d_gene: TRBD2
CDR3aa: CASSPDAGVGEQYF
CDR3nt: TGCGCCAGCAGCCCCGATGCGGGAGTGGGCGAGCAGTACTTC